The clone carrying this T cell receptor (beta chain) appeared once. The data were obtained in a study of cytomegalovirus exposure and HLA in healthy donors. Study-level information: An earlier analysis found 117 million unique TCR beta sequences from about 179 million T cells.

The PCR ran on 60 Vbeta and 13 Jbeta primers. The method was immunoSEQ multiplex PCR; TCRdb's version includes in-frame clones alone and lacks a portion of them. The table includes 150,000 to 200,000 clones, 75% detected once. Per the germline V gene, CDR1 is KGHSH and CDR2 is LQKENI. This CDR3 comprises 16 residues. J was trimmed by 5 bases and V by 2 bases; bases with no gene match: 9. The chain carries TRBV18 and TRBJ2-5, with 9 nucleotides matching TRBD2. The TCR was taken from a male donor in good health and CMV-seronegative. Specimen: PBMCs. The CDR3 nucleotides are TGTGCCAGCTCACCAAGAGGCGGGGGGGGCCAGGAGACCCAGTACTTC. Its translation is CASSPRGGGGQETQYF.